This T cell receptor beta chain is drawn from a study of identical twins. TCRdb analysed the 5' RACE reads with MiXCR anew, one entry per CDR3 protein. The sample lists a few hundred thousand distinct CDR3 sequences, around 9% occurring once. Trimming at V came to 4 bases and at J to 8 bases, leaving 8 bases not matched to a gene. The CDR3 sequence is 15 residues long. This clonotype has a handful of counts. Sequenced: naive T cells sorted from blood. The chain employs TRBV12-3 or TRBV12-4 and TRBJ2-1; 10 bases map to TRBD2. This receptor was obtained from a woman in her forties or fifties in good health. The CDR3: CASSSPLAGVDEQFF. In nucleotides, the CDR3 is TGTGCCAGCAGTTCCCCCCTAGCGGGAGTAGATGAGCAGTTCTTC.